This T cell receptor (beta chain) was obtained from a study of blood T cell repertoires in COVID-19. Study context: Some COVID-19 samples were acute and others convalescent; all came from the United States, Italy and Spain. T cells, B-cell-depleted T cells, or PBMCs provided the cDNA or gDNA that served as material.

In the source study's methods: Estimation of nucleated cell counts was performed using reference gene primer amplification. Sequencing used immunoSEQ multiplex PCR; TCRdb keeps in-frame clones, though not all of them. That table supplies the V and J calls and clone size; D and trimming were determined from the DNA. The data contain 65,000 to 100,000 clones, 80% to 90% of them seen just once; the ten biggest clones take up 7.5% to 9.5%. The CDR3 extends over 18 amino acids. V shed 5 bases, J shed 4 bases, and the junction held 19 bases outside the gene matches. Germline values: CDR1 SGHTA, CDR2 FQGTGA.

The V and J genes are TRBV7-3 and TRBJ1-2; 7 bases are a match to TRBD1. What was sequenced was peripheral blood. The source of this sequence is a man between 50 and 59 years old with acute or convalescent COVID-19. The CDR3 DNA sequence: TGTGCCAGCAGCCCCCAAGGGGACAGCGGTTTTCTCCGCTATGGCTACACCTTC. Translation: CASSPQGDSGFLRYGYTF.